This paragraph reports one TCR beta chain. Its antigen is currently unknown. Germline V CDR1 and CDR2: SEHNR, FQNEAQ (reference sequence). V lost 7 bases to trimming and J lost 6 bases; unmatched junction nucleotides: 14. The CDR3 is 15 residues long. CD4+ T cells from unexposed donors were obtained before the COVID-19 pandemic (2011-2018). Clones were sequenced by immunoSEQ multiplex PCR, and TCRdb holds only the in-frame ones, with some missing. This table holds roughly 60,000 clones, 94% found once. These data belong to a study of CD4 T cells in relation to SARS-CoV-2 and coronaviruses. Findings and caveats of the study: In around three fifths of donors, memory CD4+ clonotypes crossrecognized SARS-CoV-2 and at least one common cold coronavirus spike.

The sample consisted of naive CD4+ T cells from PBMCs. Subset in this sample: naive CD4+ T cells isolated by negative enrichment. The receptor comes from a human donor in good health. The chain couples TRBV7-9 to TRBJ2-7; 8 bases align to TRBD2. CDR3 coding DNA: TGTGCCAGCACCAAAGAGGCGGGAGGACAACCCGAGCAGTACTTC. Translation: CASTKEAGGQPEQYF.